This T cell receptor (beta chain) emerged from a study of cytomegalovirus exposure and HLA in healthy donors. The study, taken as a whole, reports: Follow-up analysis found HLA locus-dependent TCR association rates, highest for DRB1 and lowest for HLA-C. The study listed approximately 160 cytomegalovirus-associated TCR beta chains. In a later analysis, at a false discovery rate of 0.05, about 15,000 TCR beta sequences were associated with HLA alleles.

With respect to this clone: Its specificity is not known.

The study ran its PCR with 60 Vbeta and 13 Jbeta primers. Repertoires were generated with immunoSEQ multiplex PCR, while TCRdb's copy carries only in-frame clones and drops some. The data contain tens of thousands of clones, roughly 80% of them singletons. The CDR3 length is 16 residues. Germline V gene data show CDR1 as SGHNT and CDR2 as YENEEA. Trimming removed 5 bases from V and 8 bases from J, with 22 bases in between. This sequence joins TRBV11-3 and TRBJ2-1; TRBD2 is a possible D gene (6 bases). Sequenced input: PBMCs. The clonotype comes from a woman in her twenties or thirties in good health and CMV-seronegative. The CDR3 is CASSRGAREVSDEQFF. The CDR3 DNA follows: TGTGCCAGCAGCCGCGGGGCAAGGGAGGTTAGCGATGAGCAGTTCTTC.